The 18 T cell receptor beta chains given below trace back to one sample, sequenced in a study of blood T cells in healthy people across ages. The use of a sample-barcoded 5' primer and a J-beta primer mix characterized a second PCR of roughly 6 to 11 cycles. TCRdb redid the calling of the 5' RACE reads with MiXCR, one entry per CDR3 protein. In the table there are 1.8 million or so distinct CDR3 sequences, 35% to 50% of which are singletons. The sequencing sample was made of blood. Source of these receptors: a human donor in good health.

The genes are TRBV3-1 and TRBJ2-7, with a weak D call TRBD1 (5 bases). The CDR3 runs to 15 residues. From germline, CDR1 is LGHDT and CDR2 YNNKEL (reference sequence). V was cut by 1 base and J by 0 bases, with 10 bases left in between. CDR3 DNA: TGTGCCAGCAGCCAAGCGGCTGACAGCTCCTACGAGCAGTACTTC. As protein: CASSQAADSSYEQYF.

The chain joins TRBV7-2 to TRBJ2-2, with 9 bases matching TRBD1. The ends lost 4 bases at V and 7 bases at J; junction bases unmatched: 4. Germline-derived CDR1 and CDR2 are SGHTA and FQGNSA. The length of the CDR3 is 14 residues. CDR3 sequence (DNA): TGTGCCAGCAGCTCAGGGACAGGGATCGGGGAGCTGTTTTTT. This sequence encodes CASSSGTGIGELFF.

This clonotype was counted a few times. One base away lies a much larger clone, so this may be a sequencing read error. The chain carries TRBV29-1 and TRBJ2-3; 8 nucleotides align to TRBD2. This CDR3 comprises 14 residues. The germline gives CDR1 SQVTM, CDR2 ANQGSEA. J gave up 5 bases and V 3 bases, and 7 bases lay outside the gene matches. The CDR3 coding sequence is TGCAGCGTTGATTTCGGGGGGGGTGGAGATACGCAGTATTTT. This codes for CSVDFGGGGDTQYF.

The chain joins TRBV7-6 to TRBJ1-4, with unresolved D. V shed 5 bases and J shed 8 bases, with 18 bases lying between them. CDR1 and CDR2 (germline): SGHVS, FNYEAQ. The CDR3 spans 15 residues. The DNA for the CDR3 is TGTGCCAGCAGCCTTCGAGGGAGTGGTCGCGAAAAACTGTTTTTT. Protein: CASSLRGSGREKLFF.

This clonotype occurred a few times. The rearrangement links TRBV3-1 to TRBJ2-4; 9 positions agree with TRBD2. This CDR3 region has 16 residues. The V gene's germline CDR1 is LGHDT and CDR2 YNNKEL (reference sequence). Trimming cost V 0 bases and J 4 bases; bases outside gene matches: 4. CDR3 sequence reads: CASSQEASGAKNIQYF. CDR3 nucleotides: TGTGCCAGCAGCCAAGAGGCTAGCGGGGCTAAAAACATTCAGTACTTC.

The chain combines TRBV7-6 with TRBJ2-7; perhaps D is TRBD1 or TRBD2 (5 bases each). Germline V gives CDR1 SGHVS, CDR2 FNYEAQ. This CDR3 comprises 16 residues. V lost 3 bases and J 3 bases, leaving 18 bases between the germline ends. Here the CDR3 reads CASSLGPWGLNYEQYF. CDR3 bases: TGTGCCAGCAGCTTGGGTCCGTGGGGGTTAAACTACGAGCAGTACTTC.

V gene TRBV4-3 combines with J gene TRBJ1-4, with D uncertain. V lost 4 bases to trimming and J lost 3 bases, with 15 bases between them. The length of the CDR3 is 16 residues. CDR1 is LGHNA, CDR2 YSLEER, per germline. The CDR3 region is CASSRELYGANEKLFF. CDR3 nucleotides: TGCGCCAGCAGCCGCGAACTTTACGGGGCTAATGAAAAACTGTTTTTT.

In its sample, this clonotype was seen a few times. This CDR3 reads CASSQAGTAVEAFF. CDR3 sequence (DNA): TGTGCCAGCAGCCAAGCCGGGACAGCAGTTGAAGCTTTCTTT. V and J are TRBV4-2 and TRBJ1-1; the match to TRBD1 covers 7 bases. The CDR3 is made up of 14 amino acids. The germline V gene has CDR1 LGHNA and CDR2 YNFKEQ. The junction had 6 bases not matched to a gene; V was cut back by 1 base and J by 7 bases.

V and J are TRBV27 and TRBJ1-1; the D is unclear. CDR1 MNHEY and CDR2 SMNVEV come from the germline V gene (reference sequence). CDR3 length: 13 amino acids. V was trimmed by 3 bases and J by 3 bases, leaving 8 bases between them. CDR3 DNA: TGTGCCAGCAGTTTCCGCCGGTACACTGAAGCTTTCTTT. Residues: CASSFRRYTEAFF.

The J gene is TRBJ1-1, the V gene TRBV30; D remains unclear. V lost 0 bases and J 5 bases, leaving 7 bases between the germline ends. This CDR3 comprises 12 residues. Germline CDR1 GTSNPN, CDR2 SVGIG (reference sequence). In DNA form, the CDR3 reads TGTGCCTGGAGTGTAAGGGCGACTGAAGCTTTCTTT. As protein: CAWSVRATEAFF.

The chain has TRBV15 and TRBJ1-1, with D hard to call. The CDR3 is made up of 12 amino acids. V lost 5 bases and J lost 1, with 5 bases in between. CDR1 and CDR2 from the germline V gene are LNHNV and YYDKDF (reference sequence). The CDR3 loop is CATSLENTEAFF. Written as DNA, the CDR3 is TGTGCCACCAGCTTGGAGAACACTGAAGCTTTCTTT.

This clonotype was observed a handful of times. CDR3 sequence (DNA): TGTGCCTGGAGTATGGGACAGTACTATGGCTACACCTTC. Protein sequence: CAWSMGQYYGYTF. V gene TRBV30 combines with J gene TRBJ1-2; TRBD1 agrees at 7 bases. The CDR3 spans 13 residues. Germline V gene sequence: CDR1 GTSNPN, CDR2 SVGIG (reference sequence). J gave up 3 bases and V 2 bases, and 3 bases lay outside the gene matches.

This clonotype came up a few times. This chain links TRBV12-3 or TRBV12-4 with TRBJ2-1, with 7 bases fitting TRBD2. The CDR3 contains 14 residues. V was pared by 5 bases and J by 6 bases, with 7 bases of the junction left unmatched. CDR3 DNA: TGTGCCAGCAGTACCATTTCTAGCGGCAATGAGCAGTTCTTC. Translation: CASSTISSGNEQFF.

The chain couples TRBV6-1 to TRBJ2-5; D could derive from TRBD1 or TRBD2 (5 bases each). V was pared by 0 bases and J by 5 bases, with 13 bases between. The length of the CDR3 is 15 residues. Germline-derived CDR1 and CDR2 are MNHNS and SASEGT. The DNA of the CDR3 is TGTGCCAGCAGTGAAGCCCGGGGCGTGTGGGAGACCCAGTACTTC. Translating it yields CASSEARGVWETQYF.

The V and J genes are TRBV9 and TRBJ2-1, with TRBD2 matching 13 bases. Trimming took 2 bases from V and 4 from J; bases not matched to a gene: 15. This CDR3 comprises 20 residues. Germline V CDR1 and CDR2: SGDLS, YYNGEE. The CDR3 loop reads CASSVTSGGAFGLGYNEQFF. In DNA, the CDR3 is TGTGCCAGCAGCGTCACTAGCGGGGGGGCCTTTGGTCTGGGGTACAATGAGCAGTTCTTC.

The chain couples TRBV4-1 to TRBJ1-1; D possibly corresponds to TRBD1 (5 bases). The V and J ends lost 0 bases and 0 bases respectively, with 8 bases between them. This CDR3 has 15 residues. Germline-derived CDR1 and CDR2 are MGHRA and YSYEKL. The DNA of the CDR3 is TGCGCCAGCAGCCAAGAGGTGGGACTGAACACTGAAGCTTTCTTT. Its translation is CASSQEVGLNTEAFF.

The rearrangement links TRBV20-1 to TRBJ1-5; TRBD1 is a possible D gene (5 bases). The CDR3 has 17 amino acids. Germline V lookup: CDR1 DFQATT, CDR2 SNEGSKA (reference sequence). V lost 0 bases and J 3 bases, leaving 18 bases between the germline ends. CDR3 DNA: TGCAGTGCTAGAGATCAAACGGCGAGGGGATTCAATCAGCCCCAGCATTTT. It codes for CSARDQTARGFNQPQHF.

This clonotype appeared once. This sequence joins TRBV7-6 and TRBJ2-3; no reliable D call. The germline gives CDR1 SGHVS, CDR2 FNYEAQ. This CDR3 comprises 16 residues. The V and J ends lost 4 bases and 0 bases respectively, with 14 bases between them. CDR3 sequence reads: CASSSLQLFSTDTQYF. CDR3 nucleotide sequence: TGTGCCAGCAGCTCCCTACAGCTCTTTAGCACAGATACGCAGTATTTT.